This is a list of T cell receptor beta chains from one sample in a study of OX40 agonist ivuxolimab in advanced cancers. The method was immunoSEQ multiplex PCR; TCRdb's version includes in-frame clones alone and lacks a portion of them. Of around 70,000 clones in the sample, around 89% were seen once. Sequenced here: CD4+ or CD8+ T cells sorted from blood, sampled in a trial of the OX40 agonist ivuxolimab. The receptor source for this set is an adult with an advanced solid tumor such as melanoma, head and neck, liver or kidney cancer. Each CDR3 is given with its conserved first and last residue.

J gene | V gene | CDR3 protein
TRBJ2-5 | TRBV5-5 | CASSFPFSIRQAQETQYF
TRBJ2-1 | TRBV6-1 | CASSERGQSSYNEQFF
TRBJ2-7 | TRBV7-8 | CASTARGMGYEQYF
TRBJ1-2 | TRBV4-1 | CASSPPGRNYGYTF
TRBJ1-2 | TRBV6-5 | CASSLDRVSGGYTF
TRBJ1-5 | TRBV6-1 | CASSEVRQAYQPQHF
TRBJ2-5 | TRBV29-1 | CSVRDLVPQETQYF
TRBJ2-2 | TRBV19 | CASSTGITGELFF
TRBJ2-7 | TRBV7-2 | CASTPGGGRPAEQYF
TRBJ2-7 | TRBV4-1 | CASSQDSGDSYEQYF
TRBJ1-5 | TRBV19 | CASSTGQARSAPQHF
TRBJ1-3 | TRBV27 | CASSSYSTGLFGNTIYF
TRBJ2-2 | TRBV19 | CASSIAGYGELFF
. | TRBV6-7 | CASSYSPSADRPYEQYF
TRBJ2-7 | TRBV6-6 | CASSRPGQGGEQYF
TRBJ2-7 | TRBV6-5 | CASKDDGSRFEQYF
TRBJ2-7 | TRBV27 | CASSSPFRGAYEQYF
TRBJ1-2 | TRBV4-1 | CASSQESQGLNYGYTF
TRBJ2-7 | TRBV21-1 | CASSREGRTGFGYEQYF
TRBJ1-2 | TRBV2 | CASGGTFGYTF
TRBJ1-3 | TRBV2 | CASSDYGSSRDF
TRBJ2-1 | TRBV15 | CATSILPSGRFSYNEQFF
TRBJ2-4 | TRBV11-2 | CASSSRDRVIRAKNIQYF
TRBJ1-5 | TRBV19 | CASSIGQGAQPQHF
TRBJ1-1 | TRBV7-6 | CASSFRQGAPNTEAFF
TRBJ2-7 | TRBV6-5 | CASSPRDGGYEQYF
TRBJ1-2 | TRBV5-8 | CASSLDRAYGYTF
TRBJ2-1 | TRBV5-1 | CASSPRVSYNEQFF
TRBJ2-7 | TRBV19 | CASSIGTVSSYEQYF
TRBJ2-6 | TRBV27 | CASSYLGSGANVLTF
TRBJ2-2 | TRBV2 | CASKLQPTGELFF
TRBJ2-7 | TRBV7-9 | CASSSLTSGRVYEQYF
TRBJ2-1 | TRBV6-1 | CASRRTAAGDEQFF
TRBJ2-5 | TRBV5-1 | CASRRTAQETQYF
TRBJ1-6 | TRBV19 | CASSFRWSSYNSPLHF
TRBJ2-1 | TRBV5-1 | CASSLGTLGGGNEQFF
. | TRBV7-9 | CASSQSTGITYEQYF
TRBJ2-5 | TRBV5-4 | CASSPRTPGETQYF
TRBJ2-2 | TRBV7-9 | CASSPLFLAGPTGELFF
TRBJ2-7 | TRBV7-2 | CASSFAHEQYF
TRBJ1-5 | TRBV28 | CASGADDSNQPQHF
TRBJ2-5 | TRBV6-6 | CASSYSDGTQYF
TRBJ2-2 | TRBV7-2 | CASSLGLIAGGPEAGELFF
TRBJ1-5 | TRBV18 | CASSPPRGMGSNQPQHF
TRBJ1-2 | TRBV28 | CASSYSRWDRDYGYTF
TRBJ1-1 | TRBV28 | CASSLTGMNTEAFF
TRBJ1-5 | TRBV27 | CASSVRGSNQPQHF
TRBJ2-3 | TRBV9 | CASSVDLRGDTQYF
TRBJ1-1 | TRBV2 | CASMPGGSGNTEAFF
TRBJ1-1 | TRBV11-3 | CASSLQGFAEAFF
TRBJ2-1 | TRBV7-2 | CASTRTNREQLWFF
TRBJ2-7 | TRBV14 | CASSQPGLPSGEQYF